This T cell receptor beta chain appears in the sequencing data of a study of T cell responses to AZD1222 COVID-19 vaccine. Overall study results and limits: Mapped onto spike, vaccine-associated CD4 TCRs spanned it and were dominant at 160-218 and 743-854. The study identified only five to seven AZD1222 recipients as seropositive at baseline.

Note on this clone: Its antigen remains unidentified.

In germline, CDR1 is SGDLS, CDR2 YYNGEE. V shed 2 bases and J shed 4 bases, with 9 bases lying between them. The CDR3 is 13 amino acids. The table came from immunoSEQ multiplex PCR; TCRdb's copy has only in-frame clones and leaves some out. The data contain 250,000 to 300,000 clones, 90% to 95% of them singletons. Sequenced here: peripheral blood, sampled 28 days after the second AZD1222 dose. The rearrangement joins TRBV9 to TRBJ1-1; a possible D gene is TRBD1 (5 bases). This TCR was recovered from an adult who received the AZD1222 COVID-19 vaccine. The CDR3 loop reads CASSVSGGTEAFF. The CDR3 bases are TGTGCCAGCAGCGTGAGCGGGGGCACTGAAGCTTTCTTT.